Below, 12 T cell receptor beta chains from the same sample are listed, as sequenced in a study of blood T cell repertoires in COVID-19. Clones were read by immunoSEQ multiplex PCR, and TCRdb kept only the in-frame ones, dropping some. The sample contains 270,000 or so clones, 83% of which appear only once. The sample consisted of peripheral blood. These receptor sequences come from a woman aged 50 to 60 who had recovered from COVID-19.

The J gene is TRBJ2-7, the V gene TRBV28; 9 bases are shared with TRBD1. Germline V gene sequence: CDR1 MDHEN, CDR2 SYDVKM. The ends lost 5 bases at V and 2 bases at J; junction bases unmatched: 4. The CDR3 consists of 14 residues. The CDR3 sequence is CASSRTGDTYEQYF. CDR3 in DNA: TGTGCCAGCAGTAGGACAGGGGACACCTACGAGCAGTACTTC.

The V and J genes are TRBV7-2 and TRBJ1-4; TRBD1 aligns across 8 bases. CDR3 length: 15 residues. Germline trimming cut 5 bases from V and 3 bases from J; bases unmatched to any gene: 5. The germline gives CDR1 SGHTA, CDR2 FQGNSA. The CDR3 here is CASSTRTGSNEKLFF. The CDR3 DNA is TGTGCCAGCAGCACCCGGACAGGGTCTAATGAAAAACTGTTTTTT.

The chain combines TRBV6-6 with TRBJ1-5; D is uncertain. V gave up 4 bases and J gave up 2 bases, with 15 bases separating them. Germline V gives CDR1 MNHNY, CDR2 SVGAGI (reference sequence). This CDR3 comprises 16 residues. This CDR3 is CASSSNSRGRNQPQHF. CDR3 DNA sequence: TGTGCCAGCAGTTCTAACTCCCGTGGTCGCAATCAGCCCCAGCATTTT.

The V call is TRBV19, the J call TRBJ2-7; the D is unclear. V lost 3 bases and J 0 bases, leaving 12 bases between the germline ends. Germline CDR1 is LNHDA and CDR2 is SQIVND (reference sequence). This CDR3 has 15 amino acids. The CDR3, as DNA: TGTGCCAGTAGTATCATGGCGGCCAGCTCCTACGAGCAGTACTTC. It yields the protein CASSIMAASSYEQYF.

The table lists this clone with many counts. The chain couples TRBV28 to TRBJ2-3; D gene uncertain. The germline V gene has CDR1 MDHEN and CDR2 SYDVKM. The V gene lost 7 bases and the J gene lost 6 bases, with 8 bases spanning the gap. The CDR3 contains 11 residues. The CDR3: CASTSRDTQYF. CDR3 sequence (DNA): TGTGCCAGCACGTCCAGGGATACGCAGTATTTT.

The V call is TRBV9, the J call TRBJ1-3; D gene uncertain. Trimming took off 3 bases at V and 4 bases at J, with 17 bases between the two ends. The CDR3 covers 16 residues. Germline V gives CDR1 SGDLS, CDR2 YYNGEE. CDR3 loop: CASSAPAGVEGNTIYF. CDR3 nucleotides: TGTGCCAGCAGCGCCCCAGCCGGGGTGGAAGGAAACACCATATATTTT.

In its sample, this clone was seen a few times. This chain uses TRBV19 with TRBJ2-7, with TRBD1 matching over 10 bases. With 8 bases clipped from V and 6 bases from J, the junction kept 10 bases outside the gene matches. Germline lookup yields CDR1 LNHDA and CDR2 SQIVND (reference sequence). CDR3 length: 14 amino acids. The DNA of the CDR3 is TGTGCCAGTTCCCAAGCGGGACAGGGGCTCGAGCAGTACTTC. Protein sequence: CASSQAGQGLEQYF.

The chain couples TRBV18 to TRBJ1-4; TRBD1 matches at 9 bases. CDR1 and CDR2 from the germline V gene are KGHSH and LQKENI. The CDR3 is made up of 18 amino acids. Trimming at V came to 3 bases and at J to 2 bases, leaving 10 bases not matched to a gene. The CDR3 loop is CASSPTDRGGGTNEKLFF. The CDR3 nucleotides read TGTGCCAGCTCACCGACGGACAGGGGAGGCGGTACTAATGAAAAACTGTTTTTT.

The J gene is TRBJ1-1, the V gene TRBV24-1; 10 nucleotides align to TRBD1. In germline, CDR1 is KGHDR, CDR2 SFDVKD. The V gene end was trimmed by 4 bases and the J gene end by 3 bases; junction bases not matched to a gene: 4. This CDR3 comprises 15 residues. CDR3 amino acids: CATSDSGQGDTEAFF. The CDR3 coding sequence is TGTGCCACCAGTGACTCTGGACAGGGGGACACTGAAGCTTTCTTT.

The J gene is TRBJ2-7, the V gene TRBV10-3, with D tentatively TRBD2 (6 bases). Trimming shortened V by 4 bases and J by 5 bases, and 6 bases separated the two germline ends. The germline V gene has CDR1 ENHRY and CDR2 SYGVKD. The CDR3 spans 11 residues. CDR3 DNA: TGTGCCATCAGTGGGGGGGACGAGCAGTACTTC. This encodes CAISGGDEQYF.

The table lists this clone with many counts. The identical CDR3 is also encoded by other nucleotide sequences in the sample. This chain uses TRBV19 with TRBJ1-5; 7 bases agree with TRBD1. The V gene's germline CDR1 is LNHDA and CDR2 SQIVND (reference sequence). The CDR3 is 12 amino acids. V gave up 11 bases and J gave up 2 bases; unmatched junction bases: 3. The CDR3 bases are TGTGCCGGAGGACAGGGCAATCAGCCCCAGCATTTT. Protein product: CAGGQGNQPQHF.

This chain connects TRBV4-2 to TRBJ2-3; D perhaps matches TRBD2 (5 bases). The ends were cut back, 3 bases at V and 4 bases at J, with 8 bases in the middle. In germline, CDR1 is LGHNA, CDR2 YNFKEQ. This CDR3 is 13 amino acids long. The CDR3 nucleotides are TGTGCCAGCAGCCAGGACTCACCAGATACGCAGTATTTT. This translates into CASSQDSPDTQYF.